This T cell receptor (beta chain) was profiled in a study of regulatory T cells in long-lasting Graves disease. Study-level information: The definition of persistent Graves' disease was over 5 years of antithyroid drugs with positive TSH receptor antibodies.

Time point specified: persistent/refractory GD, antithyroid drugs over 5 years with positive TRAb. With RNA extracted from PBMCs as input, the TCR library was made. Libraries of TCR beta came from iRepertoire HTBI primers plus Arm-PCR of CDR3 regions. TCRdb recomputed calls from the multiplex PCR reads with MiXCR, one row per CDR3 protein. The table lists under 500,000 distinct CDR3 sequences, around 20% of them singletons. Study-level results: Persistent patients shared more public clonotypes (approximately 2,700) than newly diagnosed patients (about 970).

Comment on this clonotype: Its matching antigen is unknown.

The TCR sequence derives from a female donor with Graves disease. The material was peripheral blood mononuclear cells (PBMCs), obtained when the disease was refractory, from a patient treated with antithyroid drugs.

CDR3 sequence (DNA): TGTGCCAGCAGCGCGATACCGGGACTAGCGGGGCTCGGCGGGGAGCTGTTTTTT. Its protein is CASSAIPGLAGLGGELFF. The chain employs TRBV5-5 and TRBJ2-2, with 13 bases aligning to TRBD2. Per germline, CDR1 SGHKS and CDR2 YYEKEE (reference sequence). There are 18 residues in the CDR3. V lost 4 bases, J lost 7 bases, and 13 bases stayed unmatched.